This TCR beta chain was observed in a study of PD-L1 blockade in urothelial cancer. About the research overall: Chemotherapy regimens numbering 0 to 3 had been given to patients. The study's findings and limits: When pretreatment blood TCR clonality was below the median, it predicted better survival.

Comments on this clone: Its antigen is not identified.

Trimming took 3 bases from V and 5 from J; bases not matched to a gene: 2. This CDR3 has 13 amino acids. The V gene's germline CDR1 is LGHNA and CDR2 YSLEER. Indicated time point: pretreatment peripheral blood. The data were produced by immunoSEQ multiplex PCR, yet TCRdb's version contains in-frame clones alone and is incomplete. The sample has approximately 48,000 clones; around 90% are singletons. This specimen was PBMCs, taken around atezolizumab (anti-PD-L1) treatment. The TCR was taken from a woman in her sixties with urothelial cancer. This rearrangement joins TRBV4-3 to TRBJ2-7, with TRBD1 matching over 9 bases. This CDR3 is CASSQDRGHEQYF. The DNA for the CDR3 is TGCGCCAGCAGCCAGGACAGGGGCCACGAGCAGTACTTC.